This T cell receptor (beta chain) comes out of a study of blood T cell repertoires in COVID-19. Study in general: The samples span acute and convalescent COVID-19 from the United States, Italy and Spain. PBMCs, B-cell-depleted T cells, or T cells were the source of the cDNA or gDNA that made up the material.

Original processing notes: Estimation of nucleated cell counts was performed using reference gene primer amplification. Here immunoSEQ multiplex PCR was the method, and the copy in TCRdb shows in-frame clones only, minus some. V and J calls plus clone size are reproduced from that table; the DNA served to infer D and trimming. The data show roughly 43,000 clones, about nine tenths seen once. In germline, CDR1 is MGHDK, CDR2 SYGVNS. V gave up 1 base and J gave up 2 bases, with 5 bases separating them. The CDR3 covers 13 residues. The chain employs TRBV25-1 and TRBJ1-2; D is undetermined. The receptor was derived from a man aged 60-69 years with active COVID-19. The sample taken for sequencing was peripheral blood. The CDR3 region is CASSESGNYGYTF. In nucleotides, the CDR3 is TGTGCCAGCAGTGAATCCGGGAACTATGGCTACACCTTC.